This T cell receptor beta chain was retrieved from a study of T cell changes during pregnancy in multiple sclerosis. Sequencing was performed with immunoSEQ multiplex PCR; in TCRdb, only in-frame clones are kept and a portion is missing. The data contain about 66,000 clones, 75% to 95% of them seen just once; the ten biggest clones take up approximately 5%. The CDR3 length is 13 residues. The junction had 4 bases not matched to a gene; V was cut back by 7 bases and J by 5 bases. Germline V CDR1 and CDR2: MGHDK, SYGVNS. This specimen consisted of CD8+ T cells from peripheral blood mononuclear cells, obtained before pregnancy. The chain uses TRBV25-1 and TRBJ2-2; 7 nucleotides agree with TRBD2. The TCR sequence derives from a female donor with multiple sclerosis, enrolled in a pregnancy study. The CDR3 is CASTGEGTGELFF. In nucleotides, the CDR3 is TGTGCCAGCACGGGGGAGGGGACCGGGGAGCTGTTTTTT. The full variable domain, with the rest looked up from reference TRBV25-1 and TRBJ2-2, is EADIYQTPRYLVIGTGKKITLECSQTMGHDKMYWYQQDPGMELHLIHYSYGVNSTEKGDLSSESTVSRIRTEHFPLTLESARPSHTSQYLCASTGEGTGELFFGEGSRLTVL.